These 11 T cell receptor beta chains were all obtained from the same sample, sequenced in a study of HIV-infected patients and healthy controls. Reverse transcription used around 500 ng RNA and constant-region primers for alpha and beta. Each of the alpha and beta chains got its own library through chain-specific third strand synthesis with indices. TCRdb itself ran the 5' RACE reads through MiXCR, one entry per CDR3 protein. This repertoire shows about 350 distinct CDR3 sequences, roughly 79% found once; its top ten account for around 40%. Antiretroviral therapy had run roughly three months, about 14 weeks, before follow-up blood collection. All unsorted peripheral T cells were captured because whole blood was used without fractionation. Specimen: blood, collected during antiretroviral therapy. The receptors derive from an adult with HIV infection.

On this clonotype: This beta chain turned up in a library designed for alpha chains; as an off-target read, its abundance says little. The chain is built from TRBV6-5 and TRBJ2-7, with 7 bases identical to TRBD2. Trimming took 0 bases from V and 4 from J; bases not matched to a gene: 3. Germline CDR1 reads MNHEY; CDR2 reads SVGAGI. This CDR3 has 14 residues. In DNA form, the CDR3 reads TGTGCCAGCAGTTACTCTCTAGCGGAGTACGAGCAGTACTTC. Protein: CASSYSLAEYEQYF.

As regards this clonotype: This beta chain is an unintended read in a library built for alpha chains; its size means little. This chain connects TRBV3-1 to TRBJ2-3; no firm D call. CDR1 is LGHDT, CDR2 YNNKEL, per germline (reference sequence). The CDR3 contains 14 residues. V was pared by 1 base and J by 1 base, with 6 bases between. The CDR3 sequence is CASSQGIGTDTQYF. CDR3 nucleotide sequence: TGTGCCAGCAGCCAAGGTATTGGCACAGATACGCAGTATTTT.

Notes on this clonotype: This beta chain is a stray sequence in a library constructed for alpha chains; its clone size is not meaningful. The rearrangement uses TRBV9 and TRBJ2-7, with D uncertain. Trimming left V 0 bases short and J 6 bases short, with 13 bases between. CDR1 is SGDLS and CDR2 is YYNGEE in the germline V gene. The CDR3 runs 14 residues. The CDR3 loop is CASSVGAETPEQYF. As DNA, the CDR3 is TGTGCCAGCAGCGTAGGGGCCGAGACTCCCGAGCAGTACTTC.

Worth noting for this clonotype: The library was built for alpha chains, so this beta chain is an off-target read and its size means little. For the CDR3, the DNA is TGTGCCAGCAGCCTGCTCCCGAGCTCTGGAAACACCATATATTTT. It is translated as CASSLLPSSGNTIYF. The chain couples TRBV7-2 to TRBJ1-3; D unclear. CDR3 length equals 15 residues. Trimming stripped 5 bases from V and 0 bases from J, with 11 bases between. The germline V gene has CDR1 SGHTA and CDR2 FQGNSA.

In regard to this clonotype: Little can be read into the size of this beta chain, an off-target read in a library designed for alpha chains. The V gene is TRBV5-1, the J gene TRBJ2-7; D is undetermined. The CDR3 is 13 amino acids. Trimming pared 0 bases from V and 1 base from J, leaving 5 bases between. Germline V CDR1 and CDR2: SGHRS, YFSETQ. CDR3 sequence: CASSLEHSYEQYF. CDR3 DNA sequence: TGCGCCAGCAGCTTGGAACATTCCTACGAGCAGTACTTC. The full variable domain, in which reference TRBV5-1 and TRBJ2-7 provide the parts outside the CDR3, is KAGVTQTPRYLIKTRGQQVTLSCSPISGHRSVSWYQQTPGQGLQFLFEYFSETQRNKGNFPGRFSGRQFSNSRSEMNVSTLELGDSALYLCASSLEHSYEQYFGPGTRLTVT.

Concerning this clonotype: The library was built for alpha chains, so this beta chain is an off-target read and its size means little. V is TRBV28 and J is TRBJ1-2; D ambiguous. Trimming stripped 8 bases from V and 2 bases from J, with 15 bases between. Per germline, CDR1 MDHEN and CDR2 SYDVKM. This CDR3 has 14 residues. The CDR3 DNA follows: TGTGCCAGCTTAGAGAGGACGATAAACTATGGCTACACCTTC. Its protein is CASLERTINYGYTF.

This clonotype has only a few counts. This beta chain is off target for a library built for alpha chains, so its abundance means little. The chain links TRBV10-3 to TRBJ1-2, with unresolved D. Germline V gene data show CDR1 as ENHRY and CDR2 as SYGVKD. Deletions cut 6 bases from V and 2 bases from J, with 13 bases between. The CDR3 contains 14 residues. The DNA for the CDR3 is TGTGCCATCAGCCCCCTTAAAGAGAACTATGGCTACACCTTC. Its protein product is CAISPLKENYGYTF.

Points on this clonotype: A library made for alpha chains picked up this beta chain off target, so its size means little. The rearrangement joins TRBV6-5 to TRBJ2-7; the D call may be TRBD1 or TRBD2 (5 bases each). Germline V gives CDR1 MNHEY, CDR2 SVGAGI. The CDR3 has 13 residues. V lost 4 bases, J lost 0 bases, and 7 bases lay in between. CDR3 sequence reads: CASSSGASYEQYF. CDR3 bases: TGTGCCAGCAGTTCCGGGGCCTCCTACGAGCAGTACTTC.

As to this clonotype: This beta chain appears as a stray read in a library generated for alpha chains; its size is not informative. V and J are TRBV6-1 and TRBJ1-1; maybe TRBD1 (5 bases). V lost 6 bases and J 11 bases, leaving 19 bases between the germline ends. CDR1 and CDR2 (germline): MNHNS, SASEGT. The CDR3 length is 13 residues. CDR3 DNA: TGTGCCAGCAGGGAAACCCAGGGTGTGCGGGCTTTCTTT. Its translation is CASRETQGVRAFF.

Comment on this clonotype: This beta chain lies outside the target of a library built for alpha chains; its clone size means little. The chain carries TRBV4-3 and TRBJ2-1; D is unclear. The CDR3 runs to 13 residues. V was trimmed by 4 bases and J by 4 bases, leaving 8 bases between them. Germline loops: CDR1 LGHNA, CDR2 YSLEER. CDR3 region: CASSPLAYNEQFF. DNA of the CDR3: TGCGCCAGCAGCCCCTTAGCTTACAATGAGCAGTTCTTC.

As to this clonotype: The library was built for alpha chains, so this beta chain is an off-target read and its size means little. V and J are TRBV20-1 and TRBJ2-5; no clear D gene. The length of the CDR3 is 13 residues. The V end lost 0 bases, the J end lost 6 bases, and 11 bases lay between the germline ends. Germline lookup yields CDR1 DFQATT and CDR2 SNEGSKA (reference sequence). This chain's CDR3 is CSARDSASKTQYF. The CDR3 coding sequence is TGCAGTGCTAGAGATTCGGCCAGTAAGACCCAGTACTTC.